The rows below give T cell receptor beta chains drawn from one sample of a study of T-cell memory formation after mild COVID-19. TCRdb passed the 5' RACE reads through MiXCR, listing each CDR3 protein once. The repertoire consists of some 82,000 distinct CDR3 sequences, with 13% occurring once and the leading ten covering around two fifths. Specimen: PBMCs or a T cell subset sorted from them (not recorded which). The receptors were gathered from a man between 18 and 29 years old who had mild COVID-19 (a few samples of this study predate the infection). Cell type and time point are not known. CDR3s leave out the opening cysteine and the closing phenylalanine or tryptophan.

V gene	CDR3 protein
TRBV7-9	ASSLLAGRKYEQY
TRBV13	ASSAGAGLTDTQY
TRBV7-9	ASTPPLAGNNEQF
TRBV6-5	ASSSGGGATDTQY
TRBV6-2/TRBV6-3	ASSPSWGTEQF
TRBV25-1	ASSDGQGQGESYEQY
TRBV2	ASPRSGPRETQY
TRBV12-3/TRBV12-4	ASSTGTGFYEQY
TRBV5-1	ASSFRAGGQGDTQY
TRBV7-9	ASSLVSGTELYEQY
TRBV4-1	ASSQLTGGLNTGELF
TRBV6-2/TRBV6-3	ASSPSSGGSYNEQF
TRBV5-5	ASSFSRDRAGGYT
TRBV5-4	ASSQTTTGRETQY
TRBV7-2	ASSLGRGGLNEQF
TRBV4-2	ASSQGIDARELF
TRBV6-1	ASSDRGPTEAF
TRBV5-1	ASSLGDRGIYNEQF
TRBV29-1	SVVGGKADTQY
TRBV27	ASSHSGGAIDTQY
TRBV6-2/TRBV6-3	ASRETGTPYNQPQH
TRBV7-9	ASSLERSYEQY
TRBV5-1	ASSPGTRMYEQF
TRBV4-1	ASSHGPGPNEQF
TRBV4-3	ASSQDSGIDTQY
TRBV5-1	ASSLDPGQKGETQY
TRBV2	ASSERGTHQPQH
TRBV6-5	ASSPTGWGNQPQH
TRBV6-6	ASSGTGIVRETDTQY
TRBV7-2	ASSLLAGGTDTQY
TRBV5-6	ASSPGPSTGELF
TRBV11-2	ASSREGPGSTDTQY
TRBV29-1	SGQQENTEAF
TRBV14	ASSQDREILSGANVLT
TRBV6-1	ASSEGGYTTKNIQY
TRBV27	ASSLSDGIYEQY
TRBV7-6	ASSLEGDATDTQY
TRBV5-5	ASSKQDYYGYT
TRBV4-1	ASSQETVISYEQY
TRBV6-2/TRBV6-3	ASSYSKTSGRDTQY